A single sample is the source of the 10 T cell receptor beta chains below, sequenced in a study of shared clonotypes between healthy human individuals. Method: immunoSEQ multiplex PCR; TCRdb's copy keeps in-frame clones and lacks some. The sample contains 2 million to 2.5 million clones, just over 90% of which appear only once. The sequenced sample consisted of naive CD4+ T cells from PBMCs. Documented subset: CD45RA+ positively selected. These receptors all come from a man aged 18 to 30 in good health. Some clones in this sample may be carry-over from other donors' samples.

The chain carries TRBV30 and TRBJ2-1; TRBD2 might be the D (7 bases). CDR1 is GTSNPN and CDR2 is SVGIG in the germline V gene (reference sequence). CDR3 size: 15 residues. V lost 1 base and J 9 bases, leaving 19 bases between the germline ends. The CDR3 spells CAWSALGGPAVEQFF. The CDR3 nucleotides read TGTGCCTGGAGTGCCTTGGGGGGGCCCGCGGTTGAGCAGTTCTTC.

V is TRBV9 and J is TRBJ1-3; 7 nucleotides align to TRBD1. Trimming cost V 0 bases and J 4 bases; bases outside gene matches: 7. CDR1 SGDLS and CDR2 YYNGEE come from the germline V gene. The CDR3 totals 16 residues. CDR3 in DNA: TGTGCCAGCAGCGTAGATACAGGGGAGTCAGGAAACACCATATATTTT. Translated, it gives CASSVDTGESGNTIYF.

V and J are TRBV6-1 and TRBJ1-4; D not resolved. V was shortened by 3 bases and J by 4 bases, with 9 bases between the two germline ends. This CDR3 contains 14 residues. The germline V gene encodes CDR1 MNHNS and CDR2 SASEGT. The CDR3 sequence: CASSDLQFNEKLFF. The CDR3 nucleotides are TGTGCCAGCAGTGATCTCCAGTTTAATGAAAAACTGTTTTTT.

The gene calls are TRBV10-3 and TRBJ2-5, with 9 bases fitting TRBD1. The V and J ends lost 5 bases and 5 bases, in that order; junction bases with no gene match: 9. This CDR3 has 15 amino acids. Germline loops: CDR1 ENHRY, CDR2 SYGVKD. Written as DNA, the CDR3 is TGTGCCATCAGTTCAGGACAGGGGACCGTGGAGACCCAGTACTTC. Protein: CAISSGQGTVETQYF.

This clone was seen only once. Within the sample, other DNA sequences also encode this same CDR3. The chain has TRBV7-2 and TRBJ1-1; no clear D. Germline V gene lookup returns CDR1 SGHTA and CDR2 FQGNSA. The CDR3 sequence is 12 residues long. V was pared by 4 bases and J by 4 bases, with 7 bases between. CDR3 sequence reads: CASSSRGTEAFF. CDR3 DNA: TGTGCCAGCAGCTCCCGGGGCACTGAAGCTTTCTTT.

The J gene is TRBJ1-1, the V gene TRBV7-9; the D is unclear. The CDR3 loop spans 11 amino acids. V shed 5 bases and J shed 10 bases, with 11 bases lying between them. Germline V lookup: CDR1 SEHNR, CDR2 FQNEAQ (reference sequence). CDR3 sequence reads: CASSQGRRAFF. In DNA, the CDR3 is TGTGCCAGCAGCCAAGGGAGGAGAGCTTTCTTT. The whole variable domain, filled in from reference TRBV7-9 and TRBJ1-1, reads DTGVSQNPRHKITKRGQNVTFRCDPISEHNRLYWYRQTLGQGPEFLTYFQNEAQLEKSRLLSDRFSAERPKGSFSTLEIQRTEQGDSAMYLCASSQGRRAFFGQGTRLTVV.

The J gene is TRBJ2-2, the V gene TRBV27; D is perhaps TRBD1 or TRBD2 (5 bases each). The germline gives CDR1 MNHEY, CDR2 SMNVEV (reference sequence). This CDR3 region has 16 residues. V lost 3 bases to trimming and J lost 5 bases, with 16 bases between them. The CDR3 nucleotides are TGTGCCAGCAGTTTCCGGCAGGGAGTAGGAACCGGGGAGCTGTTTTTT. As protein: CASSFRQGVGTGELFF.

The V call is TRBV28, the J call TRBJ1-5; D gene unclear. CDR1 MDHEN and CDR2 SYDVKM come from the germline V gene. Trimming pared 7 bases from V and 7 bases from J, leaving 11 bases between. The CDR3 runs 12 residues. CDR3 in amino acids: CASTSVAQPQHF. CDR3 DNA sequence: TGTGCCAGCACTTCGGTTGCGCAGCCCCAGCATTTT.

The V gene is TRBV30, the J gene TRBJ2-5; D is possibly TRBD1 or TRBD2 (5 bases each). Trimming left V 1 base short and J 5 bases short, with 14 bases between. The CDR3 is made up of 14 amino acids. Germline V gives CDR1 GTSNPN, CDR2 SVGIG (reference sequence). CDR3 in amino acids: CAWSESRDEETQYF. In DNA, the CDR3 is TGTGCCTGGAGTGAAAGCAGGGACGAGGAGACCCAGTACTTC. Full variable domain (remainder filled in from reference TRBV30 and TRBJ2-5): SQTIHQWPATLVQPVGSPLSLECTVEGTSNPNLYWYRQAAGRGLQLLFYSVGIGQISSEVPQNLSASRPQDRQFILSSKKLLLSDSGFYLCAWSESRDEETQYFGPGTRLLVL.

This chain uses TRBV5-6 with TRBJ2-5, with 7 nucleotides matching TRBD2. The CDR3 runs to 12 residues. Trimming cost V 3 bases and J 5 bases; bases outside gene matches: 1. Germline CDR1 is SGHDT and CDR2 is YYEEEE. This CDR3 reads CASSWGGETQYF. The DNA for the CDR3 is TGTGCCAGCAGCTGGGGGGGTGAGACCCAGTACTTC.